The entry below gives a single TCR beta chain sequence along with its context. The clone's antigen remains unknown. Per-base qualities were not stored, and no clone one base away is much larger. This entry comes from a study of blood T cell repertoires in COVID-19 (dated by TCRdb to 2019 to 2021). Regarding the complete study: The collaborator samples originated in the United States, Italy and Spain and spanned the acute and convalescent phases of COVID-19. Where available, HLA class I and class II types were taken from metadata supplied by the sample provider and were not determined by assay-based typing. Samples came from the ongoing ImmuneRACE study (first 160 participants) plus 1,254 subjects from 6 global collaborators. A de-identified subject ID, COVID-19 status, age in years and sex were almost always included in the sample metadata. The repertoires were made available in a free public database intended to serve as a resource for research on the immune response to SARS-CoV-2. The dataset comprised deeply sampled blood TCRbeta repertoires from subjects exposed to, actively infected with, or recovered from COVID-19. The prospective study material was composed of cDNA or gDNA derived from T cells, B-cell-depleted T cells, or PBMCs. The full study reports these points: The amount of clinical and demographic metadata varied by source and participant and was provided uncurated.

TCRbeta CDR3 regions were amplified from genomic DNA by means of the immunoSEQ Assay, a bias-controlled multiplex PCR. The study's own analysis went as follows. Within the assay, amplification of reference gene primers was used to estimate how many nucleated cells each sample contained. Sequence reads were collapsed and filtered to measure the absolute abundance of every unique TCRbeta CDR3 rearrangement. For each sample, productive Simpson clonality was calculated as the square root of Simpson's diversity index over productive rearrangements. The source is immuneACCESS, and TCRdb retained only in-frame sequences with V and J called. Part of the clones is not carried over; for the studies checked, unresolved V genes explain less than half of this, and the remainder is unexplained. For V, J and clone size, that table is used; D and trimming come from the DNA. The sample table lists approximately 140,000 clones, 75% to 90% of them with a count of one. Less than 4.5% of the sample is held by the ten biggest clonotypes.

Each collaborating institution followed its own protocols to collect whole blood in K2EDTA tubes. Collaborator samples were shipped for TCRbeta analysis as frozen whole blood, isolated PBMCs, or DNA extracted from either sample type. V is trimmed back by 6 bases and J by 5 bases, and the junction contains 6 bases that no gene match accounts for. There are 13 amino acids in the CDR3, from cysteine to phenylalanine inclusive. The only DNA kept is the CDR3, 39 bases in frame from the first base. The TCR was taken from a woman aged 55-75 years with active or convalescent COVID-19. The chain is assembled from TRBV12-3 or TRBV12-4 and TRBJ1-1; 7 central bases correspond to TRBD1. Sequencing was performed on peripheral blood. The DNA sequence is given as TGTGCCAGCAGGTCGACAGGGAGGACTGAAGCTTTCTTT. It translates to CASRSTGRTEAFF.